One and the same sample provided the 6 T cell receptor beta chains below, sequenced in a study of blood T cell repertoires in COVID-19. Profiled with immunoSEQ multiplex PCR; TCRdb holds only in-frame clones, not every one. The profile shows fewer than 400,000 clones, around nine tenths of them singletons. Material: peripheral blood. The receptors derive from a human donor in a cohort sampled during active COVID-19.

This chain joins TRBV6-5 and TRBJ1-1, with 9 bases lining up with TRBD1. The CDR3 contains 16 residues. CDR1 MNHEY and CDR2 SVGAGI come from the germline V gene. V was clipped by 0 bases and J by 4 bases; unmatched bases: 6. CDR3 residues: CASSYSPGQGVTEAFF. The CDR3 DNA follows: TGTGCCAGCAGTTACTCGCCGGGACAGGGCGTCACTGAAGCTTTCTTT.

The chain carries TRBV9 and TRBJ2-3; 7 bases fit TRBD2. The length of the CDR3 is 16 residues. Germline loops: CDR1 SGDLS, CDR2 YYNGEE. The V segment lost 0 bases and the J segment 3 bases; nucleotides outside the gene matches: 7. The CDR3 nucleotides read TGTGCCAGCAGCGTAGCCGGTGGGAGGGAAACAGATACGCAGTATTTT. Its translation: CASSVAGGRETDTQYF.

CDR3 DNA: TGTGCCAGTAGTATAGAGTTGGCGGGAGAAGAGACCCAGTACTTC. Its protein product is CASSIELAGEETQYF. The V call is TRBV19, the J call TRBJ2-5; 7 bases are a match to TRBD2. CDR3 length: 15 residues. From germline, CDR1 is LNHDA and CDR2 SQIVND (reference sequence). With V trimmed by 0 bases and J by 3 bases, 4 bases remained unmatched.

The chain has TRBV29-1 and TRBJ2-5, with D tentatively TRBD2 (6 bases). The V end lost 6 bases, the J end lost 2 bases, and 16 bases lay between the germline ends. The CDR3 runs to 14 residues. Germline lookup yields CDR1 SQVTM and CDR2 ANQGSEA. The CDR3 DNA sequence: TGCAGCGTCGTCATCGGGGGTAGTCAAGAGACCCAGTACTTC. Encoded protein: CSVVIGGSQETQYF.

This clone was recorded many times. V and J are TRBV5-4 and TRBJ2-3, with 7 bases identical to TRBD2. Looked up from germline, CDR1 is SGHNT and CDR2 is YYREEE (reference sequence). The CDR3 runs 17 residues. V shed 0 bases and J 6 bases; nucleotides not matched to a gene: 13. CDR3: CASSLESRGSSADTQYF. Here the CDR3 DNA reads TGTGCCAGCAGCTTGGAGTCTCGCGGGAGTTCAGCCGATACGCAGTATTTT.

The rearrangement joins TRBV2 to TRBJ2-2, with unresolved D. The CDR3 sequence is 16 residues long. With 2 bases removed from V and 2 bases from J, the gap between germline ends came to 12 bases. Germline CDR1 is SNHLY and CDR2 is FYNNEI. The CDR3 DNA reads TGTGCCAGCAGTGAATTTGGTACAGCCAACACCGGGGAGCTGTTTTTT. This gives the protein CASSEFGTANTGELFF. The whole variable domain, filled in from reference TRBV2 and TRBJ2-2, reads EPEVTQTPSHQVTQMGQEVILRCVPISNHLYFYWYRQILGQKVEFLVSFYNNEISEKSEIFDDQFSVERPDGSNFTLKIRSTKLEDSAMYFCASSEFGTANTGELFFGEGSRLTVL.